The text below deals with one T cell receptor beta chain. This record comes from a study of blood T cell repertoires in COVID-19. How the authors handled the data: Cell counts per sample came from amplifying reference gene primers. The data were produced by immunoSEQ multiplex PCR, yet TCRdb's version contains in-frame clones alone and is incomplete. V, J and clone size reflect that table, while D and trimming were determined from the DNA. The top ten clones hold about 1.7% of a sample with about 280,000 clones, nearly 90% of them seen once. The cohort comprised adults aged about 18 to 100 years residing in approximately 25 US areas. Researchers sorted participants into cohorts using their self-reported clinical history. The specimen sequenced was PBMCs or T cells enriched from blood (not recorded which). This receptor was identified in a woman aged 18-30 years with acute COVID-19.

The CDR3 is CASSFLLAGVGTYNEQFF. CDR3 DNA sequence: TGTGCCAGCAGCTTTTTACTAGCGGGAGTGGGGACCTACAATGAGCAGTTCTTC. The genes are TRBV7-2 and TRBJ2-1; the match to TRBD2 covers 11 bases. Germline CDR1 SGHTA, CDR2 FQGNSA. V dropped 3 bases and J dropped 2; count of bases not matched to a gene: 9. The CDR3 sequence is 18 residues long.